This is a list of T cell receptor beta chains from one sample in a study of control samples from healthy donors and cancer patients. Sequencing used immunoSEQ multiplex PCR; TCRdb keeps in-frame clones, though not all of them. The sample includes fewer than 50,000 clones, around nine tenths of them seen just once. Sequencing used PBMCs. These receptors came from a man aged 25 to 40 with colorectal cancer. Each CDR3 is given with its conserved first and last residue. D genes are given only for firm matches. The size entry is marked missing in some rows and otherwise reads once, few, many or a size class.

j_call v_call d_call clone_size cdr3_aa cdr3_nt
TRBJ2-6 TRBV2 . . CASSSAIQSRANVLTF TGTGCCAGCAGTAGCGCGATACAAAGTCGGGCCAACGTCCTGACTTTC
TRBJ2-7 TRBV9 . . CASSVDTGIGYEQYF TGTGCCAGCAGCGTAGACACAGGGATAGGATACGAGCAGTACTTC
TRBJ2-3 TRBV7-8 . . CASSLAMPDTQYF TGTGCCAGCAGCTTAGCAATGCCAGATACGCAGTATTTT
TRBJ1-1 TRBV30 TRBD1 . CAWTSGGRRAFF TGTGCCTGGACCTCAGGGGGCAGGAGGGCTTTCTTT
TRBJ1-3 TRBV6-5 . . CASWDYSGNTIYF TGTGCCAGTTGGGACTACTCTGGAAACACCATATATTTT
TRBJ1-2 TRBV6-1 . . CASSEAWLEIRGYTF TGTGCCAGCAGTGAAGCGTGGTTAGAAATTCGGGGCTACACCTTC
TRBJ2-4 TRBV29-1 TRBD2 . CSVFGLARNIQYF TGCAGCGTTTTTGGACTAGCGAGAAACATTCAGTACTTC
TRBJ1-2 TRBV11-2 . once CASWGRAAGGYTF TGTGCCAGCTGGGGCAGGGCTGCTGGTGGCTACACCTTC
TRBJ1-4 TRBV4-3 . . CASSQLLGEVEKLFF TGCGCCAGCAGCCAATTGCTCGGGGAAGTTGAAAAACTGTTTTTT
TRBJ2-5 TRBV3-1/TRBV3-2 TRBD1 . CASSHSTGDQETQYF TGTGCCAGCAGCCATTCTACAGGGGACCAAGAGACCCAGTACTTC
TRBJ2-3 TRBV24-1 . few CATTYWACPYYPTDTQYF TGTGCCACCACCTACTGGGCATGCCCATATTATCCCACAGATACGCAGTATTTT
TRBJ1-1 TRBV18 . . CASSPREGAEAFF TGTGCCAGCTCACCACGGGAGGGGGCTGAAGCTTTCTTT
TRBJ2-7 TRBV6-6 TRBD1 . CASSLGTAYEQYF TGTGCCAGCAGTCTGGGGACAGCCTACGAGCAGTACTTC
TRBJ1-6 TRBV27 . . CASRGSSSPLHF TGTGCCAGCAGAGGATCCTCTTCACCCCTCCACTTT
TRBJ1-4 TRBV5-5 . . CASSLGQINEKLFF TGTGCCAGCAGCTTAGGTCAAATTAATGAAAAACTGTTTTTT
TRBJ1-1 TRBV5-1 TRBD1 . CASSSGQGAFNTEAFF TGCGCCAGCAGCTCGGGACAGGGGGCATTTAACACTGAAGCTTTCTTT
TRBJ2-2 TRBV5-1 TRBD1 . CASSSRTSGQGARRQEGNTGELFF TGCGCCAGCAGCTCCCGCACATCTGGACAGGGGGCGCGTAGGCAGGAGGGGAACACCGGGGAGCTGTTTTTT
TRBJ1-1 TRBV30 . . CAWSVRVRYTEAFF TGTGCCTGGAGTGTACGGGTCCGGTACACTGAAGCTTTCTTT
TRBJ2-5 TRBV7-2 . few CASSLALQGETQYF TGTGCCAGCAGCCTAGCCCTACAAGGAGAGACCCAGTACTTC
TRBJ2-2 TRBV24-1 . . CATSDFQGPNTGELFF TGTGCCACCAGTGATTTCCAGGGGCCAAACACCGGGGAGCTGTTTTTT
TRBJ1-1 TRBV30 . . CAWSVTGWGTEAFF TGTGCCTGGAGTGTTACAGGGTGGGGGACTGAAGCTTTCTTT
TRBJ2-7 TRBV19 TRBD1 . CASRPQGALEQYF TGTGCCAGTAGGCCACAGGGGGCCCTCGAGCAGTACTTC
TRBJ2-5 TRBV11-2 TRBD2 few CASSLGPAGGQETQYF TGTGCCAGCAGCTTAGGCCCAGCGGGGGGCCAAGAGACCCAGTACTTC
TRBJ2-3 TRBV29-1 TRBD1 . CSVVRTGSTDTQYF TGCAGCGTTGTGAGGACAGGGAGCACAGATACGCAGTATTTT
TRBJ1-1 TRBV13 TRBD1 . CASSSGTGGTEAFF TGTGCCAGCAGCTCCGGGACAGGGGGCACTGAAGCTTTCTTT
TRBJ1-2 TRBV6-5 . . CASTRPGGNYGYTF TGTGCCAGCACACGTCCGGGGGGCAACTATGGCTACACCTTC
TRBJ2-2 TRBV5-4 . once CASSWDLESRGGELFF TGTGCCAGCAGCTGGGACTTGGAGTCTCGGGGCGGGGAGCTGTTTTTT
TRBJ2-1 TRBV6-5 . . CASSYSRGGSYNEQFF TGTGCCAGCAGTTACTCCCGGGGTGGGTCCTACAATGAGCAGTTCTTC
TRBJ1-6 TRBV6-5 TRBD1 . CASSLGQGYSPLHF TGTGCCAGCAGCCTTGGACAGGGTTATTCACCCCTCCACTTT
TRBJ2-6 TRBV4-1 TRBD1 . CASSLTTGAGANVLTF TGCGCCAGCAGCCTTACGACAGGGGCGGGGGCCAACGTCCTGACTTTC
TRBJ2-4 TRBV6-2/TRBV6-3 . . CASSLVGDIQYF TGTGCCAGCAGTTTAGTGGGTGACATTCAGTACTTC
TRBJ2-2 TRBV5-4 . . CASSLGTLNTGELFF TGTGCCAGCAGCTTGGGGACTTTGAACACCGGGGAGCTGTTTTTT
TRBJ2-6 TRBV6-5 . . CASSYSQGSGANVLTF TGTGCCAGCAGTTACTCGCAGGGCTCTGGGGCCAACGTCCTGACTTTC
TRBJ1-1 TRBV9 . . CASSVGQVGTEAFF TGTGCCAGCAGCGTAGGCCAGGTTGGGACTGAAGCTTTCTTT
TRBJ1-1 TRBV10-1 . . CASSEGSSSEAFF TGCGCCAGCAGTGAGGGGTCAAGCAGTGAAGCTTTCTTT
TRBJ1-6 TRBV7-9 TRBD1 . CASSLGQGGSPLHF TGTGCCAGCAGCTTAGGACAGGGCGGTTCACCCCTCCACTTT
TRBJ2-3 TRBV5-1 . . CASSGKGGATDTQYF TGCGCCAGCAGCGGGAAAGGAGGGGCTACAGATACGCAGTATTTT
TRBJ2-7 TRBV3-1/TRBV3-2 TRBD1 . CASSNRGRPEQYF TGTGCCAGCAGTAACAGGGGGCGCCCCGAGCAGTACTTC
TRBJ2-1 TRBV4-3 TRBD1 . CASSQDFGTGFNEQFF TGCGCCAGCAGCCAAGATTTCGGGACAGGGTTCAATGAGCAGTTCTTC
TRBJ1-2 TRBV24-1 TRBD1 . CAASTGDNYGYTF TGTGCCGCATCCACAGGGGATAACTATGGCTACACCTTC